This T cell receptor (beta chain) was identified during a study of long-term antiretroviral therapy in people with HIV. Study-wide points: Viral resistance, ART adherence and therapy changes all lacked available data. HIV repertoires spanned tighter CDR3 length ranges than controls did.

Germline CDR1 is SGHTA and CDR2 is FQGNSA. Trimming cost V 2 bases and J 2 bases, with 10 bases left between them. The CDR3 has 15 amino acids. Investigators performed immunoSEQ version v3.0 at survey level. Clones were sequenced by immunoSEQ multiplex PCR, and TCRdb holds only the in-frame ones, with some missing. The table records 28,000 or so clones, roughly 78% of them present only once. On this clone itself: What it binds is unknown.

The sample here was unsorted PBMCs, taken 1.5 years before starting antiretroviral therapy. This sequence joins TRBV7-2 and TRBJ1-3; possible D gene TRBD1, 6 bases. The source of this sequence is a man aged 18 to 29 with HIV. The DNA of the CDR3 is TGTGCCAGCAGCTTAACGTCAGGGGCTGGAAACACCATATATTTT. As protein: CASSLTSGAGNTIYF.